This T cell receptor (beta chain) was identified during a study of neoadjuvant anti-PD-1 for oral cavity cancer. Data came from immunoSEQ multiplex PCR; TCRdb stores just in-frame clones and leaves some out. This sample has roughly 6,600 clones, with 60% to 80% found just once. The TCR was taken from a person aged 35 to 85 with oral cavity squamous cell carcinoma. The material sequenced was PBMCs, taken before nivolumab (anti-PD-1) treatment.

The DNA for the CDR3 is TGCGCCAGCAGCCAACTCGAGGGGATGAACACCGGGGAGCTGTTTTTT. Protein: CASSQLEGMNTGELFF. The chain employs TRBV4-3 and TRBJ2-2; D is possibly TRBD1 or TRBD2 (5 bases each). This CDR3 has 16 amino acids. The germline V and J ends were trimmed by 2 bases and 1 base, with 11 bases remaining between them. CDR1 and CDR2 from the germline V gene are LGHNA and YSLEER.